The clone carrying this TCR beta chain was seen more than once but under ten times. 60 Vbeta and 13 Jbeta primers were used in PCR. Sequencing used immunoSEQ multiplex PCR; TCRdb keeps in-frame clones, though not all of them. Of about 130,000 clones listed, around 73% are singletons. This specimen comes from a study of cytomegalovirus exposure and HLA in healthy donors. CDR3 size: 17 residues. The germline gives CDR1 KGHSH, CDR2 LQKENI. Trimming cost V 6 bases and J 3 bases; bases outside gene matches: 13. The chain recombines TRBV18 with TRBJ2-1; 8 nucleotides match TRBD2. What was sequenced was PBMCs. This TCR was sampled from a female donor in good health and CMV-seronegative. The CDR3 protein is CASSLLPGSGNYNEQFF. The CDR3 DNA sequence: TGTGCCAGCTCCCTTCTCCCTGGTAGCGGGAACTACAATGAGCAGTTCTTC.